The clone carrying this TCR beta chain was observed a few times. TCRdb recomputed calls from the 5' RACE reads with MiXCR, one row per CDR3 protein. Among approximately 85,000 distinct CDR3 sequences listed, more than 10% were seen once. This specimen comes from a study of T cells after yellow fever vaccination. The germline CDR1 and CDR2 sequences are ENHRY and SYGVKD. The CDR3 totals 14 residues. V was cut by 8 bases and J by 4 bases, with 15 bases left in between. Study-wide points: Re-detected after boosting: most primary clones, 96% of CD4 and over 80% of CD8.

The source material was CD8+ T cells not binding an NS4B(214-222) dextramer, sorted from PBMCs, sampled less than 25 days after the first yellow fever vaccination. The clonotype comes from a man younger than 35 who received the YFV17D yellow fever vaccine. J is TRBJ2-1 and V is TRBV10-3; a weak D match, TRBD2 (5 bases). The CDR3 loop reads CAILASPEYNEQFF. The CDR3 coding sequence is TGTGCCATCTTGGCTAGCCCGGAGTACAATGAGCAGTTCTTC.